A selection of T cell receptor beta chains follows, all from one sample in a study of T cells in Graves' hyperthyroidism and ophthalmopathy. MiXCR was run by TCRdb on the multiplex PCR reads, yielding one entry per CDR3 protein. The sample has a few hundred thousand distinct CDR3 sequences, around 14% seen once; the top ten hold around 7.8%. The sample consisted of blood. These receptors were obtained from a woman aged 30 to 39 with Graves' hyperthyroidism. The CDR3 runs from the conserved cysteine through the conserved F or W. The size of a clone is reported for some rows only, either as once, few or many, or as a class for expanded clones.

many	TRBJ2-7	TRBV11-3	CASSLNEESYEQYF
many	TRBJ2-1	TRBV7-2	CASSSRDTPGNEQFF
many	TRBJ2-5	TRBV20-1	CSARGLQETQYF
.	TRBJ1-4	TRBV5-1	CASSLVGASNEKLFF
.	TRBJ2-2	TRBV7-7	CASSPEWDTGELFF
few	TRBJ1-1	TRBV4-3	CASSQDLVMNTEAFF
many	TRBJ2-1	TRBV11-2	CASSRKGFSYNEQFF
many	TRBJ2-1	TRBV18	CASSRDEAYNEQFF
.	TRBJ2-5	TRBV7-9	CASSFGQAYQETQYF
many	TRBJ2-7	TRBV6-2/TRBV6-3	CASSDGWALSGYEQYF
.	TRBJ2-1	TRBV6-4	CASSEMDGDNEQFF
few	TRBJ2-3	TRBV5-6	CASSLRTGQGIDTQYF
many	TRBJ1-1	TRBV20-1	CSARRAGVPEAFF
.	TRBJ2-6	TRBV27	CASSLWVAGDSGANVLTF
many	TRBJ2-1	TRBV6-1	CASRPAPNREFNEQFF